This TCR beta chain comes out of a study of blood T cell repertoires in COVID-19. Across the whole study: Acute-phase and convalescent COVID-19 samples originated in the United States, Italy and Spain.

Germline assignment: CDR1 SGHVS and CDR2 FQNEAQ. Trimming left V 4 bases short and J 2 bases short, with 15 bases between. CDR3 size: 16 residues. Measured with immunoSEQ multiplex PCR; TCRdb has only the in-frame clones, and not every one. Here the sample spans more than 200,000 clones, 87% being singletons. V usage is TRBV7-8 and J usage is TRBJ1-5; D ambiguous. Sequenced sample: PBMCs or T cells enriched from blood (not recorded which). This sequence originates from a man aged 25 to 45 in a cohort exposed to, infected with or recovered from COVID-19 (not recorded which). This CDR3 is CASSSSSRTGNQPQHF. The CDR3 DNA sequence: TGTGCCAGCAGCTCTTCCTCGAGAACGGGCAATCAGCCCCAGCATTTT. The full variable domain, its missing parts supplied by reference TRBV7-8 and TRBJ1-5, is GAGVSQSPRYKVAKRGQDVALRCDPISGHVSLFWYQQALGQGPEFLTYFQNEAQLDKSGLPSDRFFAERPEGSVSTLKIQRTQQEDSAVYLCASSSSSRTGNQPQHFGDGTRLSIL.